This T cell receptor (beta chain) was sequenced for a study of blood T cell repertoires in COVID-19. Study-level information: Samples came from the United States, Italy and Spain, spanning acute and convalescent COVID-19.

Per the original data handling: Amplification with reference gene primers provided the estimates of nucleated cell counts. Libraries were prepared by immunoSEQ multiplex PCR; TCRdb keeps only in-frame clonotypes and omits some of them. From that table come the V and J calls and clone size; the DNA was used to work out D and trimming. The sample includes about 140,000 clones, about 83% of them seen just once. Germline V gene sequence: CDR1 SGHDT, CDR2 YYEEEE. J lost 7 bases, V lost 5 bases, and 6 bases had no gene match. The CDR3 is made up of 13 amino acids. V gene TRBV5-6 combines with J gene TRBJ2-1; TRBD2 aligns across 7 bases. The sequence derives from a woman in her thirties or forties with acute or convalescent COVID-19. The sample consisted of peripheral blood. The CDR3 region is CASSSAGRNEQFF. CDR3 DNA sequence: TGTGCCAGCAGTTCAGCGGGGAGAAATGAGCAGTTCTTC.